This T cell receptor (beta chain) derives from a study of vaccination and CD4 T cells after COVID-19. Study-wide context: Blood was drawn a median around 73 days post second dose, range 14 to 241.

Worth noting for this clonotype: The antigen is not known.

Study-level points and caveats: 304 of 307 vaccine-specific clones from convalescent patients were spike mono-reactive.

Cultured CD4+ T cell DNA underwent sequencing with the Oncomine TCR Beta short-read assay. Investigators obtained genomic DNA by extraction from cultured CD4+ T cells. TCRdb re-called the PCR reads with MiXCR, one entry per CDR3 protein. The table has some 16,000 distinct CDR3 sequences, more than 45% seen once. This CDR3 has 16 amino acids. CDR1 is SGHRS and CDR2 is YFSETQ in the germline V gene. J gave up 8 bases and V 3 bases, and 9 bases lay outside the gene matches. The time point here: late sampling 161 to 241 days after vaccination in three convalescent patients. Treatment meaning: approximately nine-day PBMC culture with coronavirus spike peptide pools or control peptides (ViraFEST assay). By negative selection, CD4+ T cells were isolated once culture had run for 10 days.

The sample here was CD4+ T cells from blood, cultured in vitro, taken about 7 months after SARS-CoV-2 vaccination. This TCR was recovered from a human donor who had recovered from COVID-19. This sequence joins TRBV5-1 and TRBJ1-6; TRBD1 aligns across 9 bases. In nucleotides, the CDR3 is TGCGCCAGCAGCTCGGGACAGGGTCATCTCGATTCACCCCTCCACTTT. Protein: CASSSGQGHLDSPLHF.